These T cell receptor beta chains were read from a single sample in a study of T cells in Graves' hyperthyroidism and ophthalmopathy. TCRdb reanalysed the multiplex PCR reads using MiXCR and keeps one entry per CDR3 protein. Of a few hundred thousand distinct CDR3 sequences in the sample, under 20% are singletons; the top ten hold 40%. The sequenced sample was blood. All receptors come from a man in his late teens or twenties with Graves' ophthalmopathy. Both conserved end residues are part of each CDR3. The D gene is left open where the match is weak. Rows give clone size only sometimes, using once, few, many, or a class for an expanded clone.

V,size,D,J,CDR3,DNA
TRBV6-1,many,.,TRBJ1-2,CASSTRGGYGYTF,TGTGCCAGCAGTACAAGGGGTGGCTATGGCTACACCTTC
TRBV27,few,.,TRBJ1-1,CASSLLGGTTEAFF,TGTGCCAGCAGTTTATTAGGGGGAACCACTGAAGCTTTCTTT
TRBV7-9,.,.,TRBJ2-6,CASSLVTAGANVLTF,TGTGCCAGCAGCTTAGTGACTGCTGGGGCCAACGTCCTGACTTTC
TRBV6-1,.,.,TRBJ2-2,CASQAVSDTGELFF,TGTGCCAGCCAGGCGGTTAGCGACACCGGGGAGCTGTTTTTT
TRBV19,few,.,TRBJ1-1,CASSIDPQANTEAFF,TGTGCCAGTAGTATAGATCCCCAGGCGAACACTGAAGCTTTCTTT
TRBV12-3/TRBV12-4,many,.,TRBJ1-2,CASSLRQEGGYTF,TGTGCCAGCAGTTTAAGGCAGGAAGGTGGCTACACCTTC
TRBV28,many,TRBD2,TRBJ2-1,CASSLALAGGPNNEQFF,TGTGCCAGCAGTTTAGCCTTAGCGGGGGGGCCTAACAATGAGCAGTTCTTC
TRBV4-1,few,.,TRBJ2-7,CASSQVQEEQYF,TGCGCCAGCAGCCAAGTTCAGGAAGAGCAGTACTTC
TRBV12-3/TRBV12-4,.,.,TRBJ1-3,CASSYGGFPGNTIYF,TGTGCCAGCAGTTACGGCGGATTCCCTGGAAACACCATATATTTT
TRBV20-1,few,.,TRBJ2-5,CSANMGPERETQYF,TGCAGTGCTAACATGGGACCCGAGAGGGAGACCCAGTACTTC
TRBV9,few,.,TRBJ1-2,CASTDNGANYGYTF,TGTGCCAGCACCGATAATGGAGCTAACTATGGCTACACCTTC
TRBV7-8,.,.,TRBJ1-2,CASSLGQAHYGYTF,TGTGCCAGCAGCTTAGGACAGGCGCACTATGGCTACACCTTC
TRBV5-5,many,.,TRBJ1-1,CASSFYEVATEAFF,TGTGCCAGCAGCTTCTACGAGGTGGCCACTGAAGCTTTCTTT
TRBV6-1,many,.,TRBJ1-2,CASSATSYGYTF,TGTGCCAGCAGTGCCACTAGTTATGGCTACACCTTC
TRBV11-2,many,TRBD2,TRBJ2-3,CASSLDPSGAPGDTQYF,TGTGCCAGCAGCTTAGATCCTAGCGGGGCCCCGGGGGATACGCAGTATTTT
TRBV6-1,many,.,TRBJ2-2,CASSSNGAANTGELFF,TGTGCCAGCAGTTCCAATGGGGCAGCGAACACCGGGGAGCTGTTTTTT
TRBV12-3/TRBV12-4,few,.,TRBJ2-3,CASSFRGITDTQYF,TGTGCCAGCAGTTTTCGGGGGATCACAGATACGCAGTATTTT
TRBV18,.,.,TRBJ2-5,CASSLRDPHGETQYF,TGTGCCAGCTCACTCCGGGACCCCCACGGGGAGACCCAGTACTTC
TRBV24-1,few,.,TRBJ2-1,CATSDRPRQVDEQFF,TGTGCCACCAGTGACCGACCCCGACAGGTCGATGAGCAGTTCTTC
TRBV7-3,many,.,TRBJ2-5,CASSLGRGKTQYF,TGTGCCAGCAGTTTGGGCAGGGGAAAGACCCAGTACTTC
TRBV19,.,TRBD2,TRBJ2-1,CASSLLKTRPGGDEQFF,TGTGCCAGTAGCCTACTCAAAACTAGGCCGGGAGGGGATGAGCAGTTCTTC
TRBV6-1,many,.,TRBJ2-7,CASSETLSYEQYF,TGTGCCAGCAGTGAGACACTCTCCTACGAGCAGTACTTC
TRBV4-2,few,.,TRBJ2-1,CASSQAGGTYNEQFF,TGTGCCAGCAGCCAAGCGGGGGGCACCTACAATGAGCAGTTCTTC
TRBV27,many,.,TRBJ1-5,CASSLWGGGNQPQHF,TGTGCCAGCAGTTTGTGGGGCGGCGGCAATCAGCCCCAGCATTTT
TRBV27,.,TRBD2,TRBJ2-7,CASSPPRLAGDYYEQYF,TGTGCCAGCAGTCCCCCGCGGCTAGCGGGGGACTACTACGAGCAGTACTTC
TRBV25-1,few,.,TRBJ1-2,CASKEDPYGYTF,TGTGCCAGCAAGGAGGACCCCTATGGCTACACCTTC
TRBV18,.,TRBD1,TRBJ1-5,CASSETGVQPQHF,TGTGCCAGCTCAGAGACAGGGGTTCAGCCCCAGCATTTT